This T cell receptor beta chain originates from a study of T-cell memory formation after mild COVID-19. Libraries for TCRalpha and TCRbeta carried sample barcodes and unique molecular identifiers via 5'RACE. TCRdb re-called the 5' RACE reads through MiXCR, storing one row per CDR3 protein. This sample has roughly 200,000 distinct CDR3 sequences, with 16% found just once. General observations from the study: Pre-infection memory held some responding clones, suggesting pre-existing cross-reactive T cells responded. There was a balanced CD4/CD8 profile in clones contracting day 15 to 85, and later expanders leaned CD4+.

Trimming removed 0 bases from V and 0 bases from J, with 15 bases in between. This CDR3 is 17 amino acids long. CDR1 and CDR2 (germline): MNHEY, SVGEGT. There are many counts of this clonotype. Antigen: not known. The sequence was obtained from an adult woman who had mild COVID-19 (a few samples of this study predate the infection). Cell type and time point are not known. Sequences were obtained from PBMCs or a T cell subset sorted from them (not recorded which). This chain links TRBV6-2 or TRBV6-3 with TRBJ2-7, with D perhaps matching TRBD2 (5 bases). CDR3 sequence: CASSYSLEGSFSYEQYF. CDR3 DNA: TGTGCCAGCAGTTACTCGCTAGAGGGAAGCTTCTCCTACGAGCAGTACTTC.